These T cell receptor beta chains were read from a single sample in a study of OX40 agonist ivuxolimab in advanced cancers. Profiled with immunoSEQ multiplex PCR; TCRdb holds only in-frame clones, not every one. The table lists roughly 100,000 clones, about 92% of them singletons. The sequences come from CD4+ or CD8+ T cells sorted from blood, collected in a trial of the OX40 agonist ivuxolimab. All receptors come from an adult with an advanced solid tumor such as melanoma, head and neck, liver or kidney cancer. CDR3s include the opening cysteine and the closing phenylalanine or tryptophan. Fields, in order: D gene, clone size, V gene, J gene, CDR3 protein, CDR3 DNA. A D gene is named only where the DNA matches it firmly. Rows give clone size only sometimes, using once, few, many, or a class for an expanded clone.

d_call: TRBD2
clone_size: .
v_call: TRBV10-3
j_call: TRBJ2-1
cdr3_aa: CAIMGSGGPDSSYNEQFF
cdr3_nt: TGTGCCATCATGGGAAGCGGGGGGCCTGATAGCTCCTACAATGAGCAGTTCTTC

d_call: .
clone_size: .
v_call: TRBV28
j_call: TRBJ2-7
cdr3_aa: CASSSPGTRGTYEQYF
cdr3_nt: TGTGCCAGCAGTTCTCCCGGGACCCGAGGAACCTACGAGCAGTACTTC

d_call: .
clone_size: .
v_call: TRBV5-6
j_call: TRBJ2-1
cdr3_aa: CASSFLALDNEQFF
cdr3_nt: TGTGCCAGCAGCTTTCTAGCGCTAGACAATGAGCAGTTCTTC

d_call: TRBD1
clone_size: .
v_call: TRBV19
j_call: TRBJ1-5
cdr3_aa: CASSSSGGYQPQHF
cdr3_nt: TGTGCCAGTAGTTCGTCAGGGGGCTATCAGCCCCAGCATTTT

d_call: .
clone_size: .
v_call: TRBV6-5
j_call: TRBJ2-7
cdr3_aa: CASSYFNEQYF
cdr3_nt: TGTGCCAGCAGTTACTTCAACGAGCAGTACTTC

d_call: TRBD1
clone_size: .
v_call: TRBV27
j_call: TRBJ2-1
cdr3_aa: CASSSTGGWEYEQFF
cdr3_nt: TGTGCCAGCAGTTCAACAGGGGGCTGGGAATATGAGCAGTTCTTC

d_call: TRBD1
clone_size: .
v_call: TRBV30
j_call: TRBJ1-5
cdr3_aa: CAWSGQGVGQPQHF
cdr3_nt: TGTGCCTGGAGCGGACAGGGCGTGGGTCAGCCCCAGCATTTT

d_call: TRBD2
clone_size: .
v_call: TRBV6-1
j_call: TRBJ2-1
cdr3_aa: CASQRERGDNNEQFF
cdr3_nt: TGTGCCAGTCAGAGGGAGCGGGGGGATAACAATGAGCAGTTCTTC

d_call: .
clone_size: .
v_call: TRBV19
j_call: TRBJ1-3
cdr3_aa: CASTYSGNTIYF
cdr3_nt: TGTGCCAGTACCTACTCTGGAAACACCATATATTTT

d_call: TRBD2
clone_size: .
v_call: TRBV6-5
j_call: TRBJ2-1
cdr3_aa: CASRTLAGVEQFF
cdr3_nt: TGTGCCAGCAGGACACTAGCGGGAGTTGAGCAGTTCTTC

d_call: .
clone_size: few
v_call: TRBV30
j_call: TRBJ1-1
cdr3_aa: CAWSREANTEAFF
cdr3_nt: TGTGCCTGGAGTAGGGAGGCGAACACTGAAGCTTTCTTT

d_call: .
clone_size: .
v_call: TRBV30
j_call: TRBJ1-1
cdr3_aa: CAWSLGVNTEAFF
cdr3_nt: TGTGCCTGGAGTCTGGGGGTGAACACTGAAGCTTTCTTT

d_call: TRBD1
clone_size: .
v_call: TRBV5-1
j_call: TRBJ1-2
cdr3_aa: CASSLAVGTGDFYGYTF
cdr3_nt: TGCGCCAGCAGCTTGGCAGTCGGGACAGGGGACTTCTATGGCTACACCTTC

d_call: .
clone_size: .
v_call: TRBV30
j_call: TRBJ1-4
cdr3_aa: CAWSVRGTREKLFF
cdr3_nt: TGTGCCTGGAGTGTACGGGGGACACGTGAAAAACTGTTTTTT

d_call: .
clone_size: .
v_call: TRBV9
j_call: TRBJ1-6
cdr3_aa: CASSEQASVYNSPLHF
cdr3_nt: TGTGCCAGCAGCGAACAGGCGTCGGTCTATAATTCACCCCTCCACTTT

d_call: .
clone_size: .
v_call: TRBV9
j_call: TRBJ2-1
cdr3_aa: CASSAFTPSYNEQFF
cdr3_nt: TGTGCCAGCAGCGCCTTTACCCCCTCCTACAATGAGCAGTTCTTC

d_call: TRBD1
clone_size: .
v_call: TRBV28
j_call: TRBJ1-5
cdr3_aa: CASSLFRPGGASGSIQPQHF
cdr3_nt: TGTGCCAGCAGTTTATTCCGTCCAGGGGGCGCTTCGGGTTCCATTCAGCCCCAGCATTTT

d_call: .
clone_size: .
v_call: TRBV5-1
j_call: TRBJ2-1
cdr3_aa: CASSSLAQAPLPSSYNEQFF
cdr3_nt: TGCGCCAGCAGCTCCCTCGCTCAAGCGCCCCTACCCAGCTCCTACAATGAGCAGTTCTTC

d_call: .
clone_size: once
v_call: TRBV6-5
j_call: TRBJ2-1
cdr3_aa: CASSYTRTLNEQFF
cdr3_nt: TGTGCCAGCAGTTATACCCGCACCTTAAATGAGCAGTTCTTC

d_call: TRBD1
clone_size: .
v_call: TRBV4-3
j_call: TRBJ1-5
cdr3_aa: CASSQDHRGELNQPQHF
cdr3_nt: TGCGCCAGCAGCCAAGATCACAGGGGTGAACTGAATCAGCCCCAGCATTTT

d_call: .
clone_size: .
v_call: TRBV4-2
j_call: TRBJ2-5
cdr3_aa: CASSQEPRETQYF
cdr3_nt: TGTGCCAGCAGCCAGGAACCCCGGGAGACCCAGTACTTC

d_call: TRBD1
clone_size: .
v_call: TRBV28
j_call: TRBJ1-5
cdr3_aa: CASSLGQGWISNQPQHF
cdr3_nt: TGTGCCAGCAGTTTAGGACAGGGGTGGATAAGCAATCAGCCCCAGCATTTT

d_call: TRBD2
clone_size: .
v_call: TRBV28
j_call: TRBJ2-1
cdr3_aa: CASSATGAGGLRNEQFF
cdr3_nt: TGTGCCAGCAGTGCTACTGGAGCGGGGGGCCTCCGCAATGAGCAGTTCTTC

d_call: .
clone_size: .
v_call: TRBV29-1
j_call: TRBJ1-4
cdr3_aa: CSVEDGGGDEKLFF
cdr3_nt: TGCAGCGTTGAAGACGGAGGGGGAGACGAAAAACTGTTTTTT

d_call: .
clone_size: .
v_call: TRBV19
j_call: TRBJ1-6
cdr3_aa: CASSIAARDNSPLHF
cdr3_nt: TGTGCCAGTAGTATAGCAGCCCGGGATAATTCACCCCTCCACTTT

d_call: TRBD2
clone_size: .
v_call: TRBV11-2
j_call: TRBJ2-3
cdr3_aa: CASSLYGGAVDTQYF
cdr3_nt: TGTGCCAGCAGCTTATACGGGGGGGCCGTTGATACGCAGTATTTT

d_call: .
clone_size: .
v_call: TRBV14
j_call: TRBJ1-5
cdr3_aa: CASSLGTNQPQHF
cdr3_nt: TGTGCCAGCAGCCTGGGTACTAATCAGCCCCAGCATTTT

d_call: .
clone_size: .
v_call: TRBV28
j_call: TRBJ1-1
cdr3_aa: CASRGPPGGTEAFF
cdr3_nt: TGTGCCAGCAGGGGACCCCCGGGGGGGACTGAAGCTTTCTTT

d_call: .
clone_size: .
v_call: TRBV7-8
j_call: TRBJ1-5
cdr3_aa: CASSRYSNQPQHF
cdr3_nt: TGTGCCAGCAGCCGTTATAGCAATCAGCCCCAGCATTTT

d_call: .
clone_size: .
v_call: TRBV2
j_call: TRBJ1-2
cdr3_aa: CASNPRGLSNYGYTF
cdr3_nt: TGTGCCAGCAATCCCCGGGGCTTATCAAACTATGGCTACACCTTC

d_call: .
clone_size: .
v_call: TRBV30
j_call: TRBJ1-5
cdr3_aa: CAWSAQGNQPQHF
cdr3_nt: TGTGCCTGGAGTGCTCAGGGTAATCAGCCCCAGCATTTT

d_call: .
clone_size: .
v_call: TRBV6-5
j_call: TRBJ1-2
cdr3_aa: CASSYLSGIGGYTF
cdr3_nt: TGTGCCAGCAGTTACTTATCTGGGATTGGTGGCTACACCTTC

d_call: .
clone_size: .
v_call: TRBV28
j_call: TRBJ1-2
cdr3_aa: CASSLQGDGYTF
cdr3_nt: TGTGCCAGCAGTTTACAAGGGGATGGCTACACCTTC

d_call: .
clone_size: .
v_call: TRBV28
j_call: TRBJ1-3
cdr3_aa: CASSFRGVDTIYF
cdr3_nt: TGTGCCAGCAGTTTTAGGGGGGTGGACACCATATATTTT

d_call: TRBD1
clone_size: .
v_call: TRBV4-3
j_call: TRBJ1-5
cdr3_aa: CASSQDWDRAGLYSNQPQHF
cdr3_nt: TGCGCCAGCAGCCAAGATTGGGACAGGGCCGGCCTCTATAGCAATCAGCCCCAGCATTTT

d_call: TRBD2
clone_size: .
v_call: TRBV28
j_call: TRBJ2-1
cdr3_aa: CASIPTSGDYNEQFF
cdr3_nt: TGTGCCAGCATTCCTACTAGCGGAGATTACAATGAGCAGTTCTTC

d_call: .
clone_size: few
v_call: TRBV28
j_call: TRBJ1-1
cdr3_aa: CASSLLVAGVTEAFF
cdr3_nt: TGTGCCAGCAGTTTATTGGTGGCAGGGGTCACTGAAGCTTTCTTT

d_call: .
clone_size: .
v_call: TRBV28
j_call: TRBJ1-5
cdr3_aa: CASNQAHQPQHF
cdr3_nt: TGTGCCAGCAATCAGGCCCATCAGCCCCAGCATTTT

d_call: .
clone_size: .
v_call: TRBV6-6
j_call: TRBJ1-1
cdr3_aa: CASTRDGNTEAFF
cdr3_nt: TGTGCCAGCACCAGGGACGGGAACACTGAAGCTTTCTTT

d_call: .
clone_size: .
v_call: TRBV4-1
j_call: TRBJ1-2
cdr3_aa: CASSQGIRGYGYTF
cdr3_nt: TGCGCCAGCAGCCAAGGAATAAGAGGCTATGGCTACACCTTC

d_call: .
clone_size: .
v_call: TRBV11-2
j_call: TRBJ2-1
cdr3_aa: CASSLWRAAMYNEQFF
cdr3_nt: TGTGCCAGCAGCTTATGGCGGGCAGCGATGTACAATGAGCAGTTCTTC